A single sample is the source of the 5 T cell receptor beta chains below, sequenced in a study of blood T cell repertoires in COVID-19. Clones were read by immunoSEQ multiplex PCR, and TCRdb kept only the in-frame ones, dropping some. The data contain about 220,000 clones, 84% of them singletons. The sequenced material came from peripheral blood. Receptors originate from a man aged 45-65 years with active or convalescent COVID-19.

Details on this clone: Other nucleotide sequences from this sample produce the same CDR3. The CDR3 reads CASSLADTGELFF. The CDR3 coding sequence is TGCGCCAGCAGCTTGGCGGACACCGGGGAGCTGTTTTTT. V is TRBV5-1 and J is TRBJ2-2, with no clear D. This CDR3 spans 13 amino acids. V lost 0 bases, J lost 3 bases, and 3 bases lay in between. Germline V gives CDR1 SGHRS, CDR2 YFSETQ.

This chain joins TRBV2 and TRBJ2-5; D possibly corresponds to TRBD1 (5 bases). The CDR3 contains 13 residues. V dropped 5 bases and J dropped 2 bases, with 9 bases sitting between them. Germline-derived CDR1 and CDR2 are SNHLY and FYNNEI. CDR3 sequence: CASSPDSQETQYF. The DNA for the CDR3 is TGTGCCAGCAGTCCCGACAGTCAAGAGACCCAGTACTTC. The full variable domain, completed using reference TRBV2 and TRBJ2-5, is EPEVTQTPSHQVTQMGQEVILRCVPISNHLYFYWYRQILGQKVEFLVSFYNNEISEKSEIFDDQFSVERPDGSNFTLKIRSTKLEDSAMYFCASSPDSQETQYFGPGTRLLVL.

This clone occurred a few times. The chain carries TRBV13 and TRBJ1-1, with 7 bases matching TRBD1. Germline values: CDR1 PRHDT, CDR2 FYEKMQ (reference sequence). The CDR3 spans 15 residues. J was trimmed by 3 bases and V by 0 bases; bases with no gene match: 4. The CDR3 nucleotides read TGTGCCAGCAGCTTAGGCCTCAGGGGGTACACTGAAGCTTTCTTT. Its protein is CASSLGLRGYTEAFF.

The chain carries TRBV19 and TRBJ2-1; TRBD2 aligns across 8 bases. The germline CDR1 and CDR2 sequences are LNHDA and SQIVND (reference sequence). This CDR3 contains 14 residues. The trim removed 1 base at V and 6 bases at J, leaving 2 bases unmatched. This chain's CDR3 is CASSIAGGSNEQFF. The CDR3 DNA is TGTGCCAGTAGTATAGCGGGAGGGAGCAATGAGCAGTTCTTC.

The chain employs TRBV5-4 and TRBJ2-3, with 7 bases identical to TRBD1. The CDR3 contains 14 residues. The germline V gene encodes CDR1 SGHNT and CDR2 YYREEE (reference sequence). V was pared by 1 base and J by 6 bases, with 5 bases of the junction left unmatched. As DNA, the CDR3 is TGTGCCAGCAGCTTGCGACAGGGTTCGGATACGCAGTATTTT. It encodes CASSLRQGSDTQYF.